The 15 T cell receptor beta chains below all came from one sample that was sequenced in a study of long-term antiretroviral therapy in people with HIV. An immunoSEQ assay, version v3.0, was performed at survey level. The data were produced by immunoSEQ multiplex PCR, yet TCRdb's version contains in-frame clones alone and is incomplete. The table records about 35,000 clones, under 85% of them present only once. The sequencing used unsorted PBMCs, collected 3 years after starting antiretroviral therapy. These receptors all come from a man over 45 with HIV.

This clone was detected only once. V is TRBV7-8 and J is TRBJ2-7; tentatively, D is TRBD2 (6 bases). The V end lost 6 bases, the J end lost 3 bases, and 12 bases lay between the germline ends. Germline V lookup: CDR1 SGHVS, CDR2 FQNEAQ. The CDR3 consists of 13 residues. CDR3 nucleotides: TGTGCCAGCAGGCAACCGGGGGACTACGAGCAGTACTTC. This translates into CASRQPGDYEQYF.

This chain uses TRBV29-1 with TRBJ2-5; 7 bases map to TRBD2. The V and J ends lost 4 bases and 3 bases, in that order; junction bases with no gene match: 8. CDR1 is SQVTM and CDR2 is ANQGSEA in the germline V gene. The CDR3 has 14 residues. CDR3 sequence reads: CSVGRSGGEETQYF. Written as DNA, the CDR3 is TGCAGCGTTGGTCGGTCGGGAGGAGAAGAGACCCAGTACTTC. The whole variable domain, filled in from reference TRBV29-1 and TRBJ2-5, reads SAVISQKPSRDICQRGTSLTIQCQVDSQVTMMFWYRQQPGQSLTLIATANQGSEATYESGFVIDKFPISRPNLTFSTLTVSNMSPEDSSIYLCSVGRSGGEETQYFGPGTRLLVL.

The gene calls are TRBV9 and TRBJ2-7; 9 bases are a match to TRBD1. Germline V CDR1 and CDR2: SGDLS, YYNGEE. The trim removed 3 bases at V and 4 bases at J, leaving 8 bases unmatched. The CDR3 loop spans 15 amino acids. CDR3 sequence reads: CASSASTGGGYEQYF. CDR3 coding DNA: TGTGCCAGCAGCGCATCGACAGGGGGGGGGTACGAGCAGTACTTC.

This chain joins TRBV5-4 and TRBJ2-2, with 8 bases fitting TRBD1. The CDR3 consists of 15 residues. The germline gives CDR1 SGHNT, CDR2 YYREEE (reference sequence). V lost 4 bases to trimming and J lost 6 bases; unmatched junction nucleotides: 8. The CDR3, as DNA: TGTGCCAGCAGCCTCGACAGGGGAGCAGCCGGGGAGCTGTTTTTT. Translation gives CASSLDRGAAGELFF.

This chain joins TRBV21-1 and TRBJ2-1; the table gives TRBD2 as D, unverified against the DNA. TRBV21-1 is a pseudogene segment. CDR3 length: 15 residues. CDR3: CASSFSGGPYGEQFF. CDR3 sequence (DNA): TGTGCCAGCAGCTTCAGCGGGGGGCCGTATGGTGAGCAGTTCTTC.

The chain links TRBV4-2 to TRBJ2-1, with TRBD2 identical over 10 bases. J was trimmed by 10 bases and V by 0 bases; bases with no gene match: 3. This CDR3 has 14 residues. CDR1 LGHNA and CDR2 YNFKEQ come from the germline V gene. CDR3 coding DNA: TGTGCCAGCAGCCAAGAGCTAGCGGGGGCCGAGCAGTTCTTC. This encodes CASSQELAGAEQFF.

V is TRBV7-2 and J is TRBJ2-3; TRBD1 agrees at 8 bases. Germline lookup yields CDR1 SGHTA and CDR2 FQGNSA. J was trimmed by 4 bases and V by 1 base; bases with no gene match: 10. This CDR3 has 17 amino acids. Here the CDR3 DNA reads TGTGCCAGCAGCTTAGAAAGGGGCCGGACAGGGTCAGATACGCAGTATTTT. Translated, it gives CASSLERGRTGSDTQYF.

This clone was seen a handful of times. The chain links TRBV28 to TRBJ2-2; TRBD1 agrees at 7 bases. After removal of 1 base from V and 7 bases from J, the junction contained 3 bases not matched to a gene. The CDR3 is made up of 14 amino acids. Germline CDR1 and CDR2: MDHEN and SYDVKM. CDR3 residues: CASSLYRGVGELFF. CDR3 DNA sequence: TGTGCCAGCAGTTTATACAGGGGTGTCGGGGAGCTGTTTTTT.

CDR3 sequence (DNA): TGTGCCAGCAGCCAGGGCACCGGGGAGCTGTTTTTT. Translating it yields CASSQGTGELFF. The chain links TRBV6-5 to TRBJ2-2; D is perhaps TRBD1 (5 bases). The V and J ends lost 6 bases and 4 bases respectively, with 6 bases between them. CDR1 is MNHEY, CDR2 SVGAGI, per germline. The CDR3 extends over 12 amino acids.

V usage is TRBV2 and J usage is TRBJ1-4; D is perhaps TRBD1 (5 bases). Trimming took 7 bases from V and 0 from J, leaving 12 bases between them. The CDR3 runs 15 residues. The germline V gene has CDR1 SNHLY and CDR2 FYNNEI. This CDR3 is CASNGALATNEKLFF. CDR3 nucleotides: TGTGCCAGCAACGGGGCATTAGCAACTAATGAAAAACTGTTTTTT.

The chain uses TRBV9 and TRBJ1-3; 7 positions agree with TRBD1. V shed 0 bases, J shed 4 bases, and the junction held 4 bases outside the gene matches. Germline CDR1 reads SGDLS; CDR2 reads YYNGEE. There are 15 residues in the CDR3. CDR3 amino acids: CASSVEQGYGNTIYF. CDR3 DNA: TGTGCCAGCAGCGTAGAACAGGGGTACGGAAACACCATATATTTT.

The chain uses TRBV12-2 and TRBJ1-5. TRBV12-2 is a pseudogene. The CDR3 runs to 14 residues. In nucleotides, the CDR3 is TGTGCAAGTCGACCTGGGGCGGCCGGAGGACCCCAGCATTTT. Translating gives CASRPGAAGGPQHF.

The chain links TRBV27 to TRBJ1-1; a possible D gene is TRBD1 (6 bases). CDR3 length: 15 residues. V was clipped by 3 bases and J by 2 bases, with 13 bases between them. Germline CDR1 and CDR2: MNHEY and SMNVEV (reference sequence). The CDR3 here is CASSLRTADNTEAFF. CDR3 DNA: TGTGCCAGCAGTTTGAGGACAGCAGATAACACTGAAGCTTTCTTT.

This clone was recorded a few times. The V and J genes are TRBV4-3 and TRBJ1-2; D ambiguous. The V end was cut by 0 bases, the J end by 5 bases, with 7 bases between. This CDR3 region has 13 residues. Germline assignment: CDR1 LGHNA and CDR2 YSLEER. In DNA form, the CDR3 reads TGCGCCAGCAGCCAAGAATTGGGGTATGGCTACACCTTC. Its translation is CASSQELGYGYTF.

The chain carries TRBV7-8 and TRBJ1-6; D unclear. Trimming removed 3 bases from V and 0 bases from J, with 9 bases in between. The CDR3 is 16 amino acids. Germline V gene lookup returns CDR1 SGHVS and CDR2 FQNEAQ. The CDR3 sequence is CASSLEISSYNSPLHF. The CDR3 bases are TGTGCCAGCAGCTTGGAAATTAGCTCCTATAATTCACCCCTCCACTTT.